This is a list of T cell receptor beta chains from one sample in a study of shared clonotypes between healthy human individuals. Sequencing was performed with immunoSEQ multiplex PCR; in TCRdb, only in-frame clones are kept and a portion is missing. The sample holds about 610,000 clones, roughly 96% seen once. Input material: naive CD8+ T cells sorted from blood. The receptors shown here come from a woman aged 25 to 45 in good health. Both conserved end residues are part of each CDR3. D genes are given only for firm matches. Size values are once, few and many counts, or a class for expanded clones, and some rows have none.

TRBV7-9	NA	TRBJ1-1	NA	14	CASSIQDRSGGAFF	TGTGCCAGCAGCATCCAGGACCGTTCCGGGGGAGCTTTCTTT
TRBV7-9	NA	TRBJ1-4	NA	11	CASTETEKLFF	TGTGCCAGCACCGAAACGGAAAAACTGTTTTTT
TRBV7-6	NA	TRBJ1-5	NA	15	CASSPGLGGFQPQHF	TGTGCCAGCAGCCCGGGACTGGGAGGGTTTCAGCCCCAGCATTTT
TRBV29-1	NA	TRBJ2-1	NA	11	CSGRAYNEQFF	TGCAGCGGTCGAGCCTACAATGAGCAGTTCTTC
TRBV2	NA	TRBJ2-5	NA	12	CAKAGVAETQYF	TGTGCCAAAGCGGGCGTGGCAGAGACCCAGTACTTC
TRBV11-1	TRBD2	TRBJ2-1	NA	14	CASSLGLADNEQFF	TGTGCCAGCAGCCTGGGACTAGCGGACAATGAGCAGTTCTTC
TRBV27	TRBD2	TRBJ2-7	NA	16	CASSFTATKRDREQYF	TGTGCCAGCAGTTTTACTGCGACTAAGCGGGATCGGGAGCAGTACTTC
TRBV6-5	NA	TRBJ1-1	NA	16	CASSYWLDRMNTEAFF	TGTGCCAGCAGTTACTGGCTAGATCGTATGAACACTGAAGCTTTCTTT
TRBV27	NA	TRBJ2-7	NA	14	CASSLSGATYEQYF	TGTGCCAGCAGTTTATCCGGGGCGACCTACGAGCAGTACTTC
TRBV15	NA	TRBJ2-7	NA	13	CATSSGSTYEQYF	TGTGCCACCAGCAGTGGCAGCACCTACGAGCAGTACTTC
TRBV6-5	NA	TRBJ1-1	few	13	CASSYASGAQAFF	TGTGCCAGCAGTTACGCTTCGGGGGCTCAAGCTTTCTTT
TRBV9	TRBD1	TRBJ2-1	NA	15	CASSPRGTVYNEQFF	TGTGCCAGCAGCCCTCGAGGGACAGTTTACAATGAGCAGTTCTTC
TRBV7-9	NA	TRBJ2-5	NA	11	CASSSEWTQYF	TGTGCCAGCAGCTCTGAGTGGACCCAGTACTTC
TRBV14	NA	TRBJ2-7	NA	13	CASRGSGRYEQYF	TGTGCCAGCCGGGGCTCTGGACGCTACGAGCAGTACTTC
TRBV28	NA	TRBJ1-5	NA	14	CASSLVHKNQPQHF	TGTGCCAGCAGTTTAGTTCACAAGAATCAGCCCCAGCATTTT
TRBV28	NA	TRBJ1-1	NA	15	CASSLRGNLNTEAFF	TGTGCCAGCAGTTTAAGGGGGAATCTGAACACTGAAGCTTTCTTT
TRBV5-1	TRBD1	TRBJ1-1	NA	14	CASSPTGVGTEAFF	TGCGCCAGCAGCCCAACAGGGGTAGGCACTGAAGCTTTCTTT
TRBV2	NA	TRBJ2-2	NA	13	CASSARNTGELFF	TGTGCCAGCAGTGCCAGGAACACCGGGGAGCTGTTTTTT
TRBV11-2	NA	TRBJ2-5	NA	14	CASSLEDSKGEQYF	TGTGCCAGCAGCTTAGAAGATAGCAAGGGAGAGCAGTACTTC